What follows are 5 T cell receptor beta chains derived from one specimen sequenced in a study of blood T cell repertoires in COVID-19. Measured with immunoSEQ multiplex PCR; TCRdb has only the in-frame clones, and not every one. The table records 200,000 to 250,000 clones, 70% to 85% of them present only once. The sample taken for sequencing was PBMCs or T cells enriched from blood (not recorded which). The source of these receptors is a man in his 60s who had recovered from COVID-19.

This sequence joins TRBV4-3 and TRBJ2-1; TRBD2 aligns across 10 bases. V shed 2 bases, J shed 3 bases, and the junction held 1 base outside the gene matches. There are 15 residues in the CDR3. Germline-derived CDR1 and CDR2 are LGHNA and YSLEER. This CDR3 is CASSQTSGDYNEQFF. CDR3 coding DNA: TGCGCCAGCAGCCAAACTAGCGGGGACTACAATGAGCAGTTCTTC.

The V call is TRBV5-1, the J call TRBJ2-5, with D perhaps matching TRBD2 (6 bases). V was pared by 4 bases and J by 1 base, with 11 bases between. The CDR3 is made up of 14 amino acids. The germline CDR1 and CDR2 sequences are SGHRS and YFSETQ. CDR3 sequence: CASSPGSGQETQYF. As DNA, the CDR3 is TGCGCCAGCAGCCCCGGGAGTGGCCAAGAGACCCAGTACTTC.

The table lists this clone with a count of one. The chain employs TRBV2 and TRBJ1-1; perhaps TRBD1 as D (5 bases). The CDR3 runs 12 residues. V lost 10 bases to trimming and J lost 1 base, with 10 bases between them. CDR1 SNHLY and CDR2 FYNNEI come from the germline V gene. Here the CDR3 reads CATGWGNTEAFF. CDR3 in DNA: TGTGCCACAGGGTGGGGGAACACTGAAGCTTTCTTT.

This chain joins TRBV19 and TRBJ1-1; TRBD1 matches at 8 bases. This CDR3 spans 13 amino acids. CDR1 and CDR2 from the germline V gene are LNHDA and SQIVND (reference sequence). Trimming removed 7 bases from V and 6 bases from J; junction bases left unmatched: 7. The CDR3 region is CASMVRGLSEAFF. The CDR3 DNA is TGTGCCAGTATGGTCAGGGGGCTTTCTGAAGCTTTCTTT.

The chain is built from TRBV7-9 and TRBJ2-3, with 9 bases matching TRBD1. The V and J ends lost 3 bases and 6 bases, in that order; junction bases with no gene match: 7. This CDR3 has 15 amino acids. Germline loops: CDR1 SEHNR, CDR2 FQNEAQ (reference sequence). The CDR3 here is CASSFRTGAGDTQYF. The DNA for the CDR3 is TGTGCCAGCAGCTTCCGGACAGGGGCCGGCGATACGCAGTATTTT.